Shown below are 13 T cell receptor beta chains from a single sample sequenced in a study of T cell changes during pregnancy in multiple sclerosis. Assay: immunoSEQ multiplex PCR; the TCRdb copy retains only in-frame clones and omits some. The table lists tens of thousands of clones, 92% of them singletons. Sequenced material: peripheral blood, taken before pregnancy. Receptor source: a female donor with multiple sclerosis, enrolled in a pregnancy study.

The CDR3 DNA reads TGTGCCAGCCAGAAGAAGGGGGCCGCCTACGAGCAGTACTTC. It yields the protein CASQKKGAAYEQYF. This chain connects TRBV5-6 to TRBJ2-7; 7 bases align to TRBD1. This CDR3 contains 14 residues. Germline CDR1 reads SGHDT; CDR2 reads YYEEEE. J gave up 2 bases and V 7 bases, and 9 bases lay outside the gene matches.

The V call is TRBV5-1, the J call TRBJ2-3; TRBD2 matches at 7 bases. V lost 3 bases and J lost 4; bases outside the gene matches: 5. The CDR3 is 14 residues long. Germline V gives CDR1 SGHRS, CDR2 YFSETQ. The chain's CDR3 is CASSSGLESDTQYF. The CDR3 DNA sequence: TGCGCCAGCAGCTCCGGACTAGAGTCAGATACGCAGTATTTT. Drawing the rest from reference TRBV5-1 and TRBJ2-3, the complete variable domain is KAGVTQTPRYLIKTRGQQVTLSCSPISGHRSVSWYQQTPGQGLQFLFEYFSETQRNKGNFPGRFSGRQFSNSRSEMNVSTLELGDSALYLCASSSGLESDTQYFGPGTRLTVL.

CDR3 nucleotides: TGTGCCAGCTTTTGGTCAGGATCAGCCACAGATACGCAGTATTTT. Protein: CASFWSGSATDTQYF. The J gene is TRBJ2-3, the V gene TRBV7-9; D gene unclear. Trimming took 8 bases from V and 2 from J, leaving 17 bases between them. Per germline, CDR1 SEHNR and CDR2 FQNEAQ (reference sequence). The CDR3 spans 15 residues.

This clone was observed a single time. This chain links TRBV4-2 with TRBJ2-1; 9 bases align to TRBD2. V dropped 4 bases and J dropped 3; count of bases not matched to a gene: 7. The germline V gene encodes CDR1 LGHNA and CDR2 YNFKEQ. The CDR3 has 16 residues. CDR3 sequence (DNA): TGTGCCAGCAGCCCGGACCTAGCGGGGAGCTACAATGAGCAGTTCTTC. Translation: CASSPDLAGSYNEQFF.

This chain connects TRBV14 to TRBJ2-1, with 9 positions matching TRBD1. The germline V gene encodes CDR1 SGHDN and CDR2 FVKESK. The CDR3 sequence is 16 residues long. V was clipped by 6 bases and J by 12 bases; unmatched bases: 18. CDR3 nucleotides: TGTGCCAGCAGAGGAGGACAGGGGATGTTGCCGGGAGGGCAGTTCTTC. Translating it yields CASRGGQGMLPGGQFF.

Note on this clone: The same CDR3 is also encoded by other DNA sequences in this sample. The V call is TRBV5-1, the J call TRBJ1-2; a weak D match, TRBD1 (6 bases). The CDR3 sequence is 13 residues long. V was shortened by 4 bases and J by 1 base, with 8 bases between the two germline ends. Germline-derived CDR1 and CDR2 are SGHRS and YFSETQ. CDR3 sequence (DNA): TGCGCCAGCAGCCTGGACAGTAACTATGGCTACACCTTC. This codes for CASSLDSNYGYTF.

The CDR3 region has the DNA TGTGCCAGCAGCTCGGGCACCGGGACAGGGAAGTACGAGCAGTACTTC. Amino acid sequence: CASSSGTGTGKYEQYF. V gene TRBV13 combines with J gene TRBJ2-7; TRBD1 agrees at 9 bases. The CDR3 has 16 amino acids. Germline V CDR1 and CDR2: PRHDT, FYEKMQ (reference sequence). J gave up 4 bases and V 4 bases, and 11 bases lay outside the gene matches.

This clone was detected a few times. The chain couples TRBV10-3 to TRBJ1-2; D ambiguous. V lost 6 bases to trimming and J lost 3 bases, with 17 bases between them. This CDR3 contains 15 residues. Germline V CDR1 and CDR2: ENHRY, SYGVKD. The CDR3 DNA reads TGTGCCATCAGAGCACAGCTTCGGCAAGACTATGGCTACACCTTC. This gives the protein CAIRAQLRQDYGYTF.

This clone came up once. This chain joins TRBV10-3 and TRBJ2-7; 7 nucleotides line up with TRBD1. CDR3 length: 16 amino acids. The germline CDR1 and CDR2 sequences are ENHRY and SYGVKD. Losses at the gene ends were 5 bases for V and 1 base for J; bases not matched to a gene: 11. In nucleotides, the CDR3 is TGTGCCATCAGTATTAGACAGGGCAGAGGATCCTACGAGCAGTACTTC. Its translation: CAISIRQGRGSYEQYF.

The chain uses TRBV27 and TRBJ1-1, with D uncertain. The CDR3 is 15 residues long. The germline V gene has CDR1 MNHEY and CDR2 SMNVEV (reference sequence). V was pared by 2 bases and J by 4 bases, with 14 bases between. CDR3 nucleotide sequence: TGTGCCAGCAGTTTAGGGCCGGGATTCGTCACTGAAGCTTTCTTT. Translating it yields CASSLGPGFVTEAFF.

This rearrangement joins TRBV6-1 to TRBJ1-2, with TRBD1 matching over 7 bases. Per the germline V gene, CDR1 is MNHNS and CDR2 is SASEGT. V gave up 6 bases and J gave up 3 bases; unmatched junction bases: 7. This CDR3 spans 14 amino acids. The CDR3, as DNA: TGTGCCAGCAGGGCGGGACAGACCGACTATGGCTACACCTTC. Its protein is CASRAGQTDYGYTF.

This sequence joins TRBV14 and TRBJ1-4; D is unresolved. Germline V gives CDR1 SGHDN, CDR2 FVKESK. The CDR3 consists of 15 residues. With 3 bases removed from V and 7 bases from J, the gap between germline ends came to 15 bases. The DNA for the CDR3 is TGTGCCAGCAGCCAGGCCCGGGAACGGGGTGAAAAACTGTTTTTT. Its protein product is CASSQARERGEKLFF. Looking up the rest from reference TRBV14 and TRBJ1-4 gives the full variable domain: EAGVTQFPSHSVIEKGQTVTLRCDPISGHDNLYWYRRVMGKEIKFLLHFVKESKQDESGMPNNRFLAERTGGTYSTLKVQPAELEDSGVYFCASSQARERGEKLFFGSGTQLSVL.

The DNA for the CDR3 is TGTGCCAGCAGCTTGCTTAGCGGGGGGGTCCTTCCCTCCGAAGAGACCCAGTACTTC. This codes for CASSLLSGGVLPSEETQYF. The J gene is TRBJ2-5, the V gene TRBV5-6, with 11 bases aligning to TRBD2. With V trimmed by 1 base and J by 3 bases, 14 bases remained unmatched. The CDR3 contains 19 residues. Per germline, CDR1 SGHDT and CDR2 YYEEEE.